The 21 T cell receptor beta chains below were found in one sample sequenced in a study of tumor-infiltrating lymphocytes in localized non-small cell lung cancer. The table came from immunoSEQ multiplex PCR; TCRdb's copy has only in-frame clones and leaves some out. Among about 13,000 clones, less than 85% were seen once, and the ten largest hold around an eighth. The sample was lung tumor tissue. These receptors were collected from a human donor with non-small cell lung cancer.

The table lists this clone with a count of one. The chain carries TRBV7-9 and TRBJ2-7; D not resolved. Trimming cost V 2 bases and J 4 bases, with 9 bases left between them. Germline values: CDR1 SEHNR, CDR2 FQNEAQ (reference sequence). The CDR3 contains 13 residues. CDR3: CASSLSEGYEQYF. CDR3 sequence (DNA): TGTGCCAGCAGCTTATCTGAAGGTTACGAGCAGTACTTC.

This sequence joins TRBV30 and TRBJ1-2; D is uncertain. The CDR3 loop spans 11 amino acids. Germline loops: CDR1 GTSNPN, CDR2 SVGIG (reference sequence). V shed 7 bases and J shed 4 bases, with 10 bases lying between them. The chain's CDR3 is CASDIAYGYTF. The DNA of the CDR3 is TGTGCCTCCGACATCGCCTATGGCTACACCTTC.

This rearrangement joins TRBV6-6 to TRBJ1-1; D is unclear. CDR3 size: 8 residues. Germline CDR1 reads MNHNY; CDR2 reads SVGAGI (reference sequence). V was cut by 7 bases and J by 6 bases, with 0 bases left in between. CDR3 bases: TGTGCCAGCACTGAAGCTTTCTTT. It specifies CASTEAFF.

The chain has TRBV11-2 and TRBJ1-3; maybe TRBD1 (6 bases). The V and J ends lost 1 base and 2 bases respectively, with 6 bases between them. The CDR3 extends over 14 amino acids. Germline loops: CDR1 SGHAT, CDR2 FQNNGV. The CDR3 DNA is TGTGCCAGCAGCTTAGGGACAGCTGGAAACACCATATATTTT. This gives the protein CASSLGTAGNTIYF.

This clone was detected once. The chain links TRBV7-2 to TRBJ1-1; D is ambiguous. CDR1 is SGHTA and CDR2 is FQGNSA in the germline V gene. The V and J ends lost 5 bases and 2 bases respectively, with 15 bases between them. The CDR3 sequence is 15 residues long. As DNA, the CDR3 is TGTGCCAGCAGCCCCAGCAGCTCCTTTAACACTGAAGCTTTCTTT. Its translation is CASSPSSSFNTEAFF.

J is TRBJ2-3 and V is TRBV27, with a possible D match to TRBD1 (6 bases). V was trimmed by 6 bases and J by 4 bases, leaving 11 bases between them. This CDR3 comprises 13 residues. CDR1 and CDR2 from the germline V gene are MNHEY and SMNVEV (reference sequence). CDR3: CASRVRGADTQYF. CDR3 in DNA: TGTGCCAGCAGGGTCAGGGGCGCAGATACGCAGTATTTT.

This rearrangement joins TRBV5-6 to TRBJ2-3; D unclear. The CDR3 consists of 15 residues. The V end was cut by 2 bases, the J end by 0 bases, with 10 bases between. Germline V gene data show CDR1 as SGHDT and CDR2 as YYEEEE. The CDR3 protein is CASSFFGLSTDTQYF. The CDR3 region has the DNA TGTGCCAGCAGCTTTTTTGGCCTTAGCACAGATACGCAGTATTTT. Full variable domain (missing parts from reference TRBV5-6 and TRBJ2-3): DAGVTQSPTHLIKTRGQQVTLRCSPKSGHDTVSWYQQALGQGPQFIFQYYEEEERQRGNFPDRFSGHQFPNYSSELNVNALLLGDSALYLCASSFFGLSTDTQYFGPGTRLTVL.

This chain links TRBV27 with TRBJ1-6; D may be TRBD1 (5 bases). V was cut by 6 bases and J by 3 bases, with 12 bases left in between. The germline V gene has CDR1 MNHEY and CDR2 SMNVEV (reference sequence). This CDR3 is built from 15 residues. This CDR3 is CASRSGAGYNSPLHF. In DNA, the CDR3 is TGTGCCAGCAGATCCGGGGCAGGCTATAATTCACCCCTCCACTTT.

The CDR3 nucleotides read TGTGCCAGCAGCGTTCTGGACAGGTTTAACACTGAAGCTTTCTTT. It specifies CASSVLDRFNTEAFF. The gene calls are TRBV9 and TRBJ1-1; TRBD1 matches 7 bases. Germline V CDR1 and CDR2: SGDLS, YYNGEE. The J segment lost 2 bases and the V segment lost 2 bases, leaving 6 bases of the junction unmatched. The CDR3 totals 15 residues.

This chain joins TRBV27 and TRBJ1-6; no firm D call. The CDR3 extends over 18 amino acids. Trimming removed 4 bases at V and 8 bases at J, with 24 bases between. Per the germline V gene, CDR1 is MNHEY and CDR2 is SMNVEV (reference sequence). CDR3: CASSSDPPSRPVYSPLHF. CDR3 sequence (DNA): TGTGCCAGCAGTTCGGATCCCCCCTCTCGGCCAGTATATTCACCCCTCCACTTT.

The gene calls are TRBV7-9 and TRBJ1-2; 10 bases are a match to TRBD1. CDR1 is SEHNR, CDR2 FQNEAQ, per germline (reference sequence). The V segment lost 3 bases and the J segment 6 bases; nucleotides outside the gene matches: 1. The CDR3 covers 13 residues. The CDR3 region has the DNA TGTGCCAGCAGCTTCGGGACAGGGGATGGCTACACCTTC. It encodes CASSFGTGDGYTF.

This clone has a single count. V is TRBV6-4 and J is TRBJ1-2; D unresolved. This CDR3 has 13 amino acids. V was clipped by 2 bases and J by 6 bases, with 10 bases between them. Germline V gives CDR1 MRHNA, CDR2 SNTAGT. The CDR3 region has the DNA TGTGCCAGCAGTGACGTCAGTCAGGATGGCTACACCTTC. It specifies CASSDVSQDGYTF.

This chain links TRBV9 with TRBJ1-4; tentatively, D is TRBD1 (6 bases). The germline V gene encodes CDR1 SGDLS and CDR2 YYNGEE. The CDR3 runs to 15 residues. Trimming cost V 4 bases and J 0 bases, with 10 bases left between them. The DNA of the CDR3 is TGTGCCAGCAGCCTTAGGGGGTCAACTAATGAAAAACTGTTTTTT. Amino acids: CASSLRGSTNEKLFF.

The chain couples TRBV7-8 to TRBJ2-7; D possibly corresponds to TRBD2 (5 bases). The CDR3 is 14 amino acids. Germline V gene lookup returns CDR1 SGHVS and CDR2 FQNEAQ. V was clipped by 5 bases and J by 12 bases, with 23 bases between them. CDR3 amino acids: CASSPREGSLRGYF. The CDR3 nucleotides read TGTGCCAGCAGCCCTCGCGAGGGCAGCCTACGGGGGTACTTC.

V usage is TRBV5-4 and J usage is TRBJ2-7, with D uncertain. V lost 4 bases and J 6 bases, leaving 17 bases between the germline ends. This CDR3 contains 14 residues. Germline V gene lookup returns CDR1 SGHNT and CDR2 YYREEE (reference sequence). This chain's CDR3 is CASSVAALFGEQYF. The CDR3 bases are TGTGCCAGCAGCGTAGCCGCTTTATTTGGCGAGCAGTACTTC.

This clone was recorded only once. The genes are TRBV6-1 and TRBJ2-7; weak D call: TRBD1 (6 bases). Germline V lookup: CDR1 MNHNS, CDR2 SASEGT. The V gene lost 0 bases and the J gene lost 3 bases, with 9 bases spanning the gap. The CDR3 has 14 residues. The DNA for the CDR3 is TGTGCCAGCAGTGAAGCACGACAGGTCTACGAGCAGTACTTC. It specifies CASSEARQVYEQYF.

The chain links TRBV4-3 to TRBJ1-1; the D is unclear. This CDR3 is 14 amino acids long. The germline V gene has CDR1 LGHNA and CDR2 YSLEER. V was shortened by 2 bases and J by 1 base, with 8 bases between the two germline ends. In DNA, the CDR3 is TGCGCCAGCAGCCAATCGGGGTGGAACACTGAAGCTTTCTTT. Protein product: CASSQSGWNTEAFF.

The chain uses TRBV2 and TRBJ1-5, with D hard to call. The V gene lost 4 bases and the J gene lost 5 bases, with 9 bases spanning the gap. The CDR3 has 13 amino acids. Germline V gives CDR1 SNHLY, CDR2 FYNNEI. CDR3 bases: TGTGCCAGCAGTGTTTCAGCGGATCAGCCCCAGCATTTT. Translating it yields CASSVSADQPQHF.

The rearrangement joins TRBV19 to TRBJ1-4; no firm D call. Between the trimmed V and J ends, which lost 3 bases and 7 bases, there was a span of 9 bases. Germline CDR1 reads LNHDA; CDR2 reads SQIVND (reference sequence). This CDR3 spans 13 amino acids. The CDR3 reads CASSIGQAEKLFF. The CDR3 nucleotides are TGTGCCAGTAGTATCGGGCAGGCTGAAAAACTGTTTTTT.

The chain recombines TRBV7-3 with TRBJ2-1; 9 nucleotides align to TRBD2. V lost 1 base, J lost 9 bases, and 7 bases stayed unmatched. Germline assignment: CDR1 SGHTA and CDR2 FQGTGA. The CDR3 runs to 15 residues. The DNA of the CDR3 is TGTGCCAGCAGCTTAAACAGTTGGCGGGAGGGTGAGCAGTTCTTC. This sequence encodes CASSLNSWREGEQFF.

V is TRBV6-1 and J is TRBJ1-2, with D unclear. In germline, CDR1 is MNHNS, CDR2 SASEGT. Trimming cost V 2 bases and J 4 bases, with 5 bases left between them. This CDR3 has 12 residues. This CDR3 reads CASSESSYGYTF. CDR3 nucleotide sequence: TGTGCCAGCAGTGAAAGTAGCTATGGCTACACCTTC.